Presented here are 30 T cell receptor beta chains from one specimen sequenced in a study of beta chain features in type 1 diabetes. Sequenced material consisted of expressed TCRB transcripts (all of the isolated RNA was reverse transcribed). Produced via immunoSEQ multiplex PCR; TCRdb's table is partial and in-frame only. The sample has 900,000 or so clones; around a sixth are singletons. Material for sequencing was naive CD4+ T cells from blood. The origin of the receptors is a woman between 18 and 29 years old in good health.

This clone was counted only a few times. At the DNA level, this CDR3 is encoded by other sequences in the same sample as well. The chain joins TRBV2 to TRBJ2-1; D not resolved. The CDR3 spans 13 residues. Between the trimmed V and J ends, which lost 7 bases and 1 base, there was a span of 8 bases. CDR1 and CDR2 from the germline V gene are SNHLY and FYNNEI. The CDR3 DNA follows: TGTGCCAGCATTAGGGCTTCCTACAATGAGCAGTTCTTC. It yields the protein CASIRASYNEQFF.

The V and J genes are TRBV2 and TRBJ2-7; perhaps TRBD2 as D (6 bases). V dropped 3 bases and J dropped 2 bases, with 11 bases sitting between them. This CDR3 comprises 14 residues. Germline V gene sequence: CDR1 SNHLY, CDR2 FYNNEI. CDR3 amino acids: CASSEYREPYEQYF. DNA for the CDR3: TGTGCCAGCAGTGAGTACCGGGAGCCCTACGAGCAGTACTTC.

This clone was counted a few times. In nucleotides, the CDR3 is TGTGCCAGCTCACCATTCCAGCGGGAAGGCACAGATACGCAGTATTTT. This translates into CASSPFQREGTDTQYF. The chain combines TRBV18 with TRBJ2-3, with 7 bases identical to TRBD2. Germline V gene sequence: CDR1 KGHSH, CDR2 LQKENI. Losses at the gene ends were 2 bases for V and 1 base for J; bases not matched to a gene: 6. The CDR3 extends over 16 amino acids.

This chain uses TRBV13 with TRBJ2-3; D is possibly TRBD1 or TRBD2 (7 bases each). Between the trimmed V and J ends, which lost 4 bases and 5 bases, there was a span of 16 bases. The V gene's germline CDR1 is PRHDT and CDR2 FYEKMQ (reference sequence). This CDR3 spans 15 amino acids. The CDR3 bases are TGTGCCAGCAGCTCGACCAGGGGGGGAGAAGATACGCAGTATTTT. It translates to CASSSTRGGEDTQYF.

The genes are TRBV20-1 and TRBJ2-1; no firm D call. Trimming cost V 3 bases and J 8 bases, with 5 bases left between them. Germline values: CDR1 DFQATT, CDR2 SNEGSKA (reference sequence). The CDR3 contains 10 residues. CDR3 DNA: TGCAGTGCTAGGACGGATGAGCAGTTCTTC. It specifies CSARTDEQFF.

The CDR3 coding sequence is TGTGCCAGCAGTGGGACGGAACAAGAGACCCAGTACTTC. It encodes CASSGTEQETQYF. This sequence joins TRBV2 and TRBJ2-5; D uncertain. V was pared by 4 bases and J by 2 bases, with 8 bases between. In germline, CDR1 is SNHLY, CDR2 FYNNEI. This CDR3 has 13 residues.

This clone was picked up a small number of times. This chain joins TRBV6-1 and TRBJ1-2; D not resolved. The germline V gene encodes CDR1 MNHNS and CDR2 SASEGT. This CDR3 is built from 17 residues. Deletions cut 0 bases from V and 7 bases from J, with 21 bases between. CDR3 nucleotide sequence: TGTGCCAGCAGTGAAGCGCTACCTGCGGGTGCAGCGGGTGGCTACACCTTC. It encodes CASSEALPAGAAGGYTF.

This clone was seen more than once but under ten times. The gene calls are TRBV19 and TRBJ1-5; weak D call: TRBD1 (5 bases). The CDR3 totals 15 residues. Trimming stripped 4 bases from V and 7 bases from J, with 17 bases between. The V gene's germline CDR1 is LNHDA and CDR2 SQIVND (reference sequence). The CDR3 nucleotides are TGTGCCAGTAGTACACCGGGACTAGTAGGACAGCCCCAGCATTTT. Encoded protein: CASSTPGLVGQPQHF.

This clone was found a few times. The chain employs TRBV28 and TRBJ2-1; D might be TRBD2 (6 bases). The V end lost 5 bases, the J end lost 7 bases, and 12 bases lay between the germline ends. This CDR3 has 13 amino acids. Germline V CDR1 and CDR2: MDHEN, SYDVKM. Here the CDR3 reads CASSTRGSNEQFF. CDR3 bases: TGTGCCAGCAGTACTCGGGGGTCAAATGAGCAGTTCTTC.

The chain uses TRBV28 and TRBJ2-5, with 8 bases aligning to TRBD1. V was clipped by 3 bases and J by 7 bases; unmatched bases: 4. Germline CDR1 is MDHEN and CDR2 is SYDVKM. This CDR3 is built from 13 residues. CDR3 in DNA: TGTGCCAGCAGTTTGGGACAGGCTGGGACCCAGTACTTC. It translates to CASSLGQAGTQYF.

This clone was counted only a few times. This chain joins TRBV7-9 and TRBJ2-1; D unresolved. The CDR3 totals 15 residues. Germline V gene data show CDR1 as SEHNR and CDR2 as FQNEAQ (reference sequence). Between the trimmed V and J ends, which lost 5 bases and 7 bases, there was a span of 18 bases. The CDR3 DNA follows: TGTGCCAGCAGCCCCCAAGGAGTTTATAGGAATGAGCAGTTCTTC. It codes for CASSPQGVYRNEQFF.

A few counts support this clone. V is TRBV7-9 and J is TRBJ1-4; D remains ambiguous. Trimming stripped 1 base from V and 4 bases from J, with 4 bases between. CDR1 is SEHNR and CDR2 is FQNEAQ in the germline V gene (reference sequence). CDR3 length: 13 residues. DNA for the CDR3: TGTGCCAGCAGCTTAGACCTTAATGAAAAACTGTTTTTT. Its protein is CASSLDLNEKLFF.

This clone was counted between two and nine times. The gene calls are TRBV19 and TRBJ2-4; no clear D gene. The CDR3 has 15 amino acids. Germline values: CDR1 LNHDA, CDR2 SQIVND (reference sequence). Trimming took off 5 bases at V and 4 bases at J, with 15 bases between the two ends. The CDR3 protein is CASSPMTGLKNIQYF. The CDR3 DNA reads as TGTGCCAGTAGTCCGATGACCGGGCTAAAAAACATTCAGTACTTC. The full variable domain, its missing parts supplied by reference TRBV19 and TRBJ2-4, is DGGITQSPKYLFRKEGQNVTLSCEQNLNHDAMYWYRQDPGQGLRLIYYSQIVNDFQKGDIAEGYSVSREKKESFPLTVTSAQKNPTAFYLCASSPMTGLKNIQYFGAGTRLSVL.

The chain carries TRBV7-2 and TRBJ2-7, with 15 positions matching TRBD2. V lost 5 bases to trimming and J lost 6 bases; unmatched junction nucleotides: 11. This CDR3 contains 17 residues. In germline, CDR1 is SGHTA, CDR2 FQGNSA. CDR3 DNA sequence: TGTGCCAGCAGCCTACGGAATCCGGGACTAGCGGGAGGCGAGCAGTACTTC. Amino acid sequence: CASSLRNPGLAGGEQYF.

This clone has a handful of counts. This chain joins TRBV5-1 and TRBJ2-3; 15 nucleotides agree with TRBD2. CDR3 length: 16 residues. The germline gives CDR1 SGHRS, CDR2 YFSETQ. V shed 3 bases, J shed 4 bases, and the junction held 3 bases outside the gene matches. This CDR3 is CASSWGLAGGADTQYF. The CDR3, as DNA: TGCGCCAGCAGCTGGGGACTAGCGGGAGGTGCAGATACGCAGTATTTT.

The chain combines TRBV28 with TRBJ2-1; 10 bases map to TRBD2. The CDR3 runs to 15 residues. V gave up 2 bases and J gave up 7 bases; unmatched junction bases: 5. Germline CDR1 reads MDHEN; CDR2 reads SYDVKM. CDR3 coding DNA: TGTGCCAGCAGTTTAACTAGCGGGATTAGGAATGAGCAGTTCTTC. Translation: CASSLTSGIRNEQFF.

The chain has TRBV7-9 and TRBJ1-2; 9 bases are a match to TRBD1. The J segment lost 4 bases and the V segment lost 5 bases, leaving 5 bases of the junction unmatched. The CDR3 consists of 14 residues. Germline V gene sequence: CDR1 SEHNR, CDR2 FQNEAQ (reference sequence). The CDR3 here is CASSVQGAGYGYTF. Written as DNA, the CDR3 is TGTGCCAGCAGCGTACAGGGGGCGGGCTATGGCTACACCTTC.

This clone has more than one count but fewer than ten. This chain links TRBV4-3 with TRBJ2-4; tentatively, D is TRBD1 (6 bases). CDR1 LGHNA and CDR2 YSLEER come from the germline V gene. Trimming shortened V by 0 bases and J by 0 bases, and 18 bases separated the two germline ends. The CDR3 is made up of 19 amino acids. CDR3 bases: TGCGCCAGCAGCCAAGACCCAGGGGTTGCAGGGGTAGCCAAAAACATTCAGTACTTC. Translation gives CASSQDPGVAGVAKNIQYF.

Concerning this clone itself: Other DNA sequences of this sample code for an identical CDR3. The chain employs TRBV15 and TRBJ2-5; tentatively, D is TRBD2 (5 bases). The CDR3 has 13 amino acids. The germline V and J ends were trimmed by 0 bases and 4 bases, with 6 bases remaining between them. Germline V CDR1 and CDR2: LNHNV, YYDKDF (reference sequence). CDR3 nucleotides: TGTGCCACCAGCAGAGACCGGGGAGAGACCCAGTACTTC. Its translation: CATSRDRGETQYF. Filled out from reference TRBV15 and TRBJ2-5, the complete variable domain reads DAMVIQNPRYQVTQFGKPVTLSCSQTLNHNVMYWYQQKSSQAPKLLFHYYDKDFNNEADTPDNFQSRRPNTSFCFLDIRSPGLGDTAMYLCATSRDRGETQYFGPGTRLLVL.

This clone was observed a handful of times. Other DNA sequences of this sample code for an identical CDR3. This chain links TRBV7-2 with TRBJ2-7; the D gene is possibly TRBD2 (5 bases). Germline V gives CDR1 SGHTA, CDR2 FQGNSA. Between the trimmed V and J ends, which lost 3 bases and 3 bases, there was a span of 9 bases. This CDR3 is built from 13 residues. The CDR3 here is CASSLGRDYEQYF. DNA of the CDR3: TGTGCCAGCAGCTTGGGCCGGGACTACGAGCAGTACTTC.

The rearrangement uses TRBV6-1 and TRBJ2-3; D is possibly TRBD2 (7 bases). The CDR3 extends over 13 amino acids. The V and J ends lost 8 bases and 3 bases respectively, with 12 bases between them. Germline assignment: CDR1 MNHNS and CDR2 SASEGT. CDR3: CASGGARTDTQYF. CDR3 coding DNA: TGTGCCAGCGGGGGGGCCCGGACAGATACGCAGTATTTT.

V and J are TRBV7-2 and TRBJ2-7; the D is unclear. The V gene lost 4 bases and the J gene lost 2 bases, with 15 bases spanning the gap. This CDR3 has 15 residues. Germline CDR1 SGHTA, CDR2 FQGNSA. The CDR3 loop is CASSSSGSEPYEQYF. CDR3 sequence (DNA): TGTGCCAGCAGCTCCTCCGGCAGTGAGCCCTACGAGCAGTACTTC.

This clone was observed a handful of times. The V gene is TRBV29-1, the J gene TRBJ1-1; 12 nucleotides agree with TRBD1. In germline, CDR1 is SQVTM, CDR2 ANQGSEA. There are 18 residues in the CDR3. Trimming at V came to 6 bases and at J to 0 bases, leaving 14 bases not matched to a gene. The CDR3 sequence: CSVRRSPGQGAMNTEAFF. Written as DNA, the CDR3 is TGCAGCGTCAGGCGCTCTCCGGGACAGGGGGCCATGAACACTGAAGCTTTCTTT.

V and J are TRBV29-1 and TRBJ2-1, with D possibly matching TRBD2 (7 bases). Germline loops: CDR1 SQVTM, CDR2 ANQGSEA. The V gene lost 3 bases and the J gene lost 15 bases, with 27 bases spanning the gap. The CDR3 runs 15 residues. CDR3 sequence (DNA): TGCAGCGTTGATCTAGCGGCCGCCGTTCTTACAGGGCGGTTCTTC. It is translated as CSVDLAAAVLTGRFF.

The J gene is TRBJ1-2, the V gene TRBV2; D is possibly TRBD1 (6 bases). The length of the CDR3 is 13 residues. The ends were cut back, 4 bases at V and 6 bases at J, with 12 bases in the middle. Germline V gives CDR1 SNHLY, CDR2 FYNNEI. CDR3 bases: TGTGCCAGCAGTGGGGGGACATGGGATGGCTACACCTTC. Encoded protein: CASSGGTWDGYTF.

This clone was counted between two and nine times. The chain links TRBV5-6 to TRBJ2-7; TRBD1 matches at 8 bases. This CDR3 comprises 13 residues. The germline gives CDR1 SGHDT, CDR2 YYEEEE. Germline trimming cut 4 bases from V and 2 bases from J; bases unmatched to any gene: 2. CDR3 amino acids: CASSRTGPYEQYF. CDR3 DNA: TGTGCCAGCAGCCGGACAGGGCCCTACGAGCAGTACTTC.

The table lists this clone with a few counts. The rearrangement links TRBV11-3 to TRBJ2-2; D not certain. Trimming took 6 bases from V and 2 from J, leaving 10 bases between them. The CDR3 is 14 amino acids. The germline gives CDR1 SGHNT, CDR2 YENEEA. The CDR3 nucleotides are TGTGCCAGCAGTTCGGCGCAAAACACCGGGGAGCTGTTTTTT. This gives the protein CASSSAQNTGELFF.

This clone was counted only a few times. The CDR3, as DNA: TGTGCCAGCAGTACCCGGACAGGGCGCAATCAGCCCCAGCATTTT. Its protein is CASSTRTGRNQPQHF. V and J are TRBV6-6 and TRBJ1-5; 8 nucleotides agree with TRBD1. The CDR3 extends over 15 amino acids. Germline V gives CDR1 MNHNY, CDR2 SVGAGI (reference sequence). Trimming cost V 5 bases and J 2 bases; bases outside gene matches: 5.

In DNA form, the CDR3 reads TGTGCCAGCAGCCCGATAGCGGAAGAGACCCAGTACTTC. Residues: CASSPIAEETQYF. The genes are TRBV2 and TRBJ2-5, with D tentatively TRBD2 (6 bases). V shed 6 bases and J shed 3 bases, with 11 bases lying between them. Germline CDR1 SNHLY, CDR2 FYNNEI. CDR3 length: 13 amino acids. The full variable domain, rest sourced from reference TRBV2 and TRBJ2-5, is EPEVTQTPSHQVTQMGQEVILRCVPISNHLYFYWYRQILGQKVEFLVSFYNNEISEKSEIFDDQFSVERPDGSNFTLKIRSTKLEDSAMYFCASSPIAEETQYFGPGTRLLVL.

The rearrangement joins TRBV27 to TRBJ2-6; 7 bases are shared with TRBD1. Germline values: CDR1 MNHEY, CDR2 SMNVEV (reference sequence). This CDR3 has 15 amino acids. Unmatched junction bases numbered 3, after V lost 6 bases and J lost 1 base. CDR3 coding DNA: TGTGCCAGCAGACTACAGGGGTCTGGGGCCAACGTCCTGACTTTC. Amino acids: CASRLQGSGANVLTF.